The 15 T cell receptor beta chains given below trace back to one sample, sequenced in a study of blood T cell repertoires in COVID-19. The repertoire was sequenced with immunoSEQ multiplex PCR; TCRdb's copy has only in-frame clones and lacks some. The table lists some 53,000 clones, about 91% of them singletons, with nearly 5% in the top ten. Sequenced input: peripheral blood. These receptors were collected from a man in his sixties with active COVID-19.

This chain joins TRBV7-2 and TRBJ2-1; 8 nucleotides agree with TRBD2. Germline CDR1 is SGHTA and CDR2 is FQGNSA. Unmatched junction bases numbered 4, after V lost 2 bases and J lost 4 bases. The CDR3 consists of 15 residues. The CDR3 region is CASSLTSGRYNEQFF. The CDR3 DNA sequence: TGTGCCAGCAGCTTAACTAGCGGAAGATACAATGAGCAGTTCTTC.

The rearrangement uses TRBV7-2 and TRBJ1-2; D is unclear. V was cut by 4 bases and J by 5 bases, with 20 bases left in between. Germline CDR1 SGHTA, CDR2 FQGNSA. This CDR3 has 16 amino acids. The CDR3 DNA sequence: TGTGCCAGCAGCTCCCCCTTTTTCGAGGGCCATTATGGCTACACCTTC. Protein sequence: CASSSPFFEGHYGYTF. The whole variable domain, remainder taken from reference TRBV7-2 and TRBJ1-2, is GAGVSQSPSNKVTEKGKDVELRCDPISGHTALYWYRQSLGQGLEFLIYFQGNSAPDKSGLPSDRFSAERTGGSVSTLTIQRTQQEDSAVYLCASSSPFFEGHYGYTFGSGTRLTVV.

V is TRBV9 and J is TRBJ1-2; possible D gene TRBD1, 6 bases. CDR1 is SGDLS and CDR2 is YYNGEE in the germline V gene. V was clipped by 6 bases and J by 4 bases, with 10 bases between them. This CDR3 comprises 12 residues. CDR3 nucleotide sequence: TGTGCCAGCACCGGGACATTCTATGGCTACACCTTC. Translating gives CASTGTFYGYTF.

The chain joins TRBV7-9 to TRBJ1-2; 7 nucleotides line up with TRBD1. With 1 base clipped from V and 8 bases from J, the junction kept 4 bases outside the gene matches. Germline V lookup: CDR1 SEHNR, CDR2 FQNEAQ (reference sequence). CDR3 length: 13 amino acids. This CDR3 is CASSLEGARGYTF. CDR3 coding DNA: TGTGCCAGCAGCTTAGAGGGGGCGAGAGGCTACACCTTC.

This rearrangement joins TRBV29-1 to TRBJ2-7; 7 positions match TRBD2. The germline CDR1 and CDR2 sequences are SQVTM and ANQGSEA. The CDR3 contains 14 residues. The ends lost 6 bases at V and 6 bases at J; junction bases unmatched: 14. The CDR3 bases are TGCAGCGTGGGGGGTCAGGGTAAGCGGGGCGAGCAGTACTTC. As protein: CSVGGQGKRGEQYF.

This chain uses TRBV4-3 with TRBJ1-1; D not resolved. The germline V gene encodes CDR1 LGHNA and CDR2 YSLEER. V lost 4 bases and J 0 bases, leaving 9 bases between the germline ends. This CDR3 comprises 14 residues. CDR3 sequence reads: CASSPYSMNTEAFF. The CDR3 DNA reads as TGCGCCAGCAGCCCCTACTCAATGAACACTGAAGCTTTCTTT.

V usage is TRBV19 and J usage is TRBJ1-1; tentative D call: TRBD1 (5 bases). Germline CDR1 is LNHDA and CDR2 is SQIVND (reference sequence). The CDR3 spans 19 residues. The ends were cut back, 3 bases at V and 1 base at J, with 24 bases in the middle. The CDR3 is CASSIRKGWEGHRNTEAFF. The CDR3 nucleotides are TGTGCCAGTAGTATTAGGAAGGGGTGGGAGGGGCACCGGAACACTGAAGCTTTCTTT.

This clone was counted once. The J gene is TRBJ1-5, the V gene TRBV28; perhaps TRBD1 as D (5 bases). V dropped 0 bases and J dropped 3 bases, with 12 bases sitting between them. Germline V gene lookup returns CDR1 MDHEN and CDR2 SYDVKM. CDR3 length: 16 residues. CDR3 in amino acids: CASSLWAGMDNQPQHF. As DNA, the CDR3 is TGTGCCAGCAGTTTATGGGCAGGGATGGACAATCAGCCCCAGCATTTT.

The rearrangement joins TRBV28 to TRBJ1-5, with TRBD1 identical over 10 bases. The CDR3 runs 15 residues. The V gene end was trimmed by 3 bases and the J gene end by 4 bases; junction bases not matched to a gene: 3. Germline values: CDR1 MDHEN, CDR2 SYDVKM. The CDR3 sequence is CASSFRGQGNQPQHF. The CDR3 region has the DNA TGTGCCAGCAGTTTTCGGGGACAGGGGAATCAGCCCCAGCATTTT.

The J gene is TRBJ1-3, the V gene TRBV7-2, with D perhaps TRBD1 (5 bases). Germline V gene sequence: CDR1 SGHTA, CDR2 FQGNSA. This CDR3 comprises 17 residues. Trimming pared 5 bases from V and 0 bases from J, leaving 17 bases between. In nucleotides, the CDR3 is TGTGCCAGCAGCGCAGCCCAGGGACTGATCTCTGGAAACACCATATATTTT. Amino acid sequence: CASSAAQGLISGNTIYF.

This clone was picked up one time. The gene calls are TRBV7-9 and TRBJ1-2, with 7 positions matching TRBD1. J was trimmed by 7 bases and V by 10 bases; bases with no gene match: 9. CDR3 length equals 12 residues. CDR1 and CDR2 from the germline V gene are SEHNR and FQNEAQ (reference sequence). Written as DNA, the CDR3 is TGTGCCACCGGGACAGCCCGGGGTGGCTACACCTTC. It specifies CATGTARGGYTF.

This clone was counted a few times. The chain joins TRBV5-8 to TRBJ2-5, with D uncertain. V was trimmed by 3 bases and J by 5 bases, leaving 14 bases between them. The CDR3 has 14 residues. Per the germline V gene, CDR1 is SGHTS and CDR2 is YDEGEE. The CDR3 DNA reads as TGTGCCAGCAGCTCCAACTCAATCAGGGAGACCCAGTACTTC. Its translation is CASSSNSIRETQYF.

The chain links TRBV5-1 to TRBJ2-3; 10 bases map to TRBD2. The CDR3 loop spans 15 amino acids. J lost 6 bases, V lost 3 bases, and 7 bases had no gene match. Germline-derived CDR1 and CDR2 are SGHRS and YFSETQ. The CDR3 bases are TGCGCCAGCAGCTATCTAGCGGGAGCTGTGGATACGCAGTATTTT. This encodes CASSYLAGAVDTQYF.

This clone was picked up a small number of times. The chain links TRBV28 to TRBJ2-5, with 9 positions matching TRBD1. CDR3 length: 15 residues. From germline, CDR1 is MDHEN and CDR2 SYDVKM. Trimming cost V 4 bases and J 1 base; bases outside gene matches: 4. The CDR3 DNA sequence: TGTGCCAGCAGTTCCAGGACAGGGGTCCAAGAGACCCAGTACTTC. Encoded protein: CASSSRTGVQETQYF. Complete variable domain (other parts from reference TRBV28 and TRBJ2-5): DVKVTQSSRYLVKRTGEKVFLECVQDMDHENMFWYRQDPGLGLRLIYFSYDVKMKEKGDIPEGYSVSREKKERFSLILESASTNQTSMYLCASSSRTGVQETQYFGPGTRLLVL.

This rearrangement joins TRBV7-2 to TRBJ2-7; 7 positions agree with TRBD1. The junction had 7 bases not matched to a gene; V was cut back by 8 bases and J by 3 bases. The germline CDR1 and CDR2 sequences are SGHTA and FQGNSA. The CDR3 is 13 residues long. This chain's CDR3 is CASHDAGGYEQYF. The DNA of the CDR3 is TGTGCCAGCCATGACGCAGGGGGCTACGAGCAGTACTTC.